This T cell receptor beta chain was found in a study of blood T cell repertoires in COVID-19. About the study: Acute and convalescent COVID-19 specimens originated in the United States, Italy and Spain. From T cells, B-cell-depleted T cells, or PBMCs came the material, which was cDNA or gDNA.

Original data processing: The authors estimated nucleated cell counts from reference gene primer amplification. TCRdb's copy holds only in-frame clones and misses some; the assay was immunoSEQ multiplex PCR. The DNA gave D and trimming, while V, J and clone size come from that table. Of 250,000 to 300,000 clones listed, approximately 85% were seen once; the top ten hold approximately 5%. The V gene lost 1 base and the J gene lost 6 bases, with 10 bases spanning the gap. The germline gives CDR1 LNHNV, CDR2 YYDKDF (reference sequence). The CDR3 contains 15 residues. Sequences were obtained from peripheral blood. The TCR originated in a man aged 45-65 years with active or convalescent COVID-19. This sequence joins TRBV15 and TRBJ1-6; D call uncertain. CDR3 sequence: CATSRGRLFNSPLHF. CDR3 DNA sequence: TGTGCCACCAGCAGAGGCCGACTGTTTAATTCACCCCTCCACTTT.